This T cell receptor (beta chain) was found in a study of CXCR3-negative and CXCR3-positive naive CD8 T cells. Each TRB cDNA library was prepared by 5' RACE (with UMI labels). From its re-call of the 5' RACE reads, TCRdb lists each CDR3 protein once, without DNA. Its table lists roughly 50,000 distinct CDR3 sequences. Sequencing was done on a sample of memory CD8+ T cells from blood. This clonotype was sampled from a human donor in good health. Some clones in this sample may be carry-over from other donors' samples.

CDR3 sequence reads: CASSEVQSYEQYF. The V call is TRBV2, the J call TRBJ2-7. This CDR3 spans 13 amino acids. Germline V CDR1 and CDR2: SNHLY, FYNNEI.